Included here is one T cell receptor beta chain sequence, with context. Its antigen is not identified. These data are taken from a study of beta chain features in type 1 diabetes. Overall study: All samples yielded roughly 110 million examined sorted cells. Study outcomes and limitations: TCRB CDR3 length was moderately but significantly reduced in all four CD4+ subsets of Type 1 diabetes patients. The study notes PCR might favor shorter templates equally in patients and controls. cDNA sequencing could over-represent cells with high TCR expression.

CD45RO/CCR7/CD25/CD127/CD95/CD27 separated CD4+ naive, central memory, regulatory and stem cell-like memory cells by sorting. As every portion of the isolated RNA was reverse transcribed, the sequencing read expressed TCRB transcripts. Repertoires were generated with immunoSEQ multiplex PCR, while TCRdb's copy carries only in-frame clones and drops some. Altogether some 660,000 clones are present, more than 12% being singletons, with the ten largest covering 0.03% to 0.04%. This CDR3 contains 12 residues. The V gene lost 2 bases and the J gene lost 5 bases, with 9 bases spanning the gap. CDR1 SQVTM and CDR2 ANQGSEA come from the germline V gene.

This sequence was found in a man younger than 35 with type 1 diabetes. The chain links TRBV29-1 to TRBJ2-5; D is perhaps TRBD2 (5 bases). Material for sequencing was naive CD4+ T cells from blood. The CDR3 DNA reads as TGCAGCGTTGAAAGGACGGGGGAGACCCAGTACTTC. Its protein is CSVERTGETQYF.